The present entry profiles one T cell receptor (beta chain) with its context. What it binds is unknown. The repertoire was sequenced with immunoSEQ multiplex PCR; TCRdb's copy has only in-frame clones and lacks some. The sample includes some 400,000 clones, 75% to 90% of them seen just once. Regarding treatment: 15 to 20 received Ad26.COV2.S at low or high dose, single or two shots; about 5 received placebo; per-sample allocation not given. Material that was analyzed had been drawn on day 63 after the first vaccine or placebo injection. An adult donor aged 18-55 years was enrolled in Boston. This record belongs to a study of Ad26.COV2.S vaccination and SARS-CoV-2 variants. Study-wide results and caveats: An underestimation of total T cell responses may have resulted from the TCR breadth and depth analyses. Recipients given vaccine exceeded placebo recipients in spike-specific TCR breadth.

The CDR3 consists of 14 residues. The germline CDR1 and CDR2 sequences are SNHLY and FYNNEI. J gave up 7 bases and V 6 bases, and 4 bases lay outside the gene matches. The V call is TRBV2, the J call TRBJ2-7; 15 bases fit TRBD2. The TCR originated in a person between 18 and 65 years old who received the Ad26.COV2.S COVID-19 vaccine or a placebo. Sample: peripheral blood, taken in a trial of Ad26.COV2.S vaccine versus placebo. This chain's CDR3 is CASRHGTSGGEQYF. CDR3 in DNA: TGTGCCAGCAGGCACGGGACTAGCGGGGGGGAGCAGTACTTC.